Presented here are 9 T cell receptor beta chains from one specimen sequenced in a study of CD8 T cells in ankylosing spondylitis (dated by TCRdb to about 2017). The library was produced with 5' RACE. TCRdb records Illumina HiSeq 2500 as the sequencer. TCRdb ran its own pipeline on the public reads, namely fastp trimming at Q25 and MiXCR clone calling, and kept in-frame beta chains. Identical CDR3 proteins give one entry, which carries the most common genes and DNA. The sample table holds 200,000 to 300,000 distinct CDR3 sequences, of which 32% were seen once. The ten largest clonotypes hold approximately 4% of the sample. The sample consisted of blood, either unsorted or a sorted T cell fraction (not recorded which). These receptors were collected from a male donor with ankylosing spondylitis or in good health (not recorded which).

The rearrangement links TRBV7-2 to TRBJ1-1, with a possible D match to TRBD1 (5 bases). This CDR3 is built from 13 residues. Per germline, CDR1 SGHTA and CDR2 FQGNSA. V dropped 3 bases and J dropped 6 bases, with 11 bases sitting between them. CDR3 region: CASSFGGSSEAFF. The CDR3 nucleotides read TGTGCCAGCAGCTTTGGGGGGAGCTCTGAAGCTTTCTTT.

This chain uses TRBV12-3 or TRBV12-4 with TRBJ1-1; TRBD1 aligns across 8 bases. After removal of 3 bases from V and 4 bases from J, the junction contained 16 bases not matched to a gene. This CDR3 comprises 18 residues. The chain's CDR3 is CASSFFQDRVLGTTEAFF. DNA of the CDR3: TGTGCCAGCAGTTTTTTTCAGGACAGGGTCCTCGGAACCACTGAAGCTTTCTTT.

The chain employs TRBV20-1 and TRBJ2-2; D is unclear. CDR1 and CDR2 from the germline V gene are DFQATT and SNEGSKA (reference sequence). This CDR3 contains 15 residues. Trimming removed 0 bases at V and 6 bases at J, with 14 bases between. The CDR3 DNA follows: TGCAGTGCTAGAGATGTTGGCTCCCGCGCCGGGGAGCTGTTTTTT. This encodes CSARDVGSRAGELFF.

This chain's CDR3 is CAINSGGVRDTQYF. CDR3 DNA: TGTGCCATCAATAGCGGGGGGGTCAGGGATACGCAGTATTTT. The V and J genes are TRBV10-3 and TRBJ2-3; 11 nucleotides agree with TRBD2. The CDR3 spans 14 residues. J lost 6 bases, V lost 7 bases, and 6 bases had no gene match. CDR1 and CDR2 (germline): ENHRY, SYGVKD.

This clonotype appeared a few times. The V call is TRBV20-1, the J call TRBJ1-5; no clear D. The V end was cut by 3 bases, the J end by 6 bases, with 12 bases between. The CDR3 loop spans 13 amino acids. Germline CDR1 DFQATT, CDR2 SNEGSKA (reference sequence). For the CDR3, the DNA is TGCAGTGCTAGCCGGGAAAAAGGTCAGCCCCAGCATTTT. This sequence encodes CSASREKGQPQHF.

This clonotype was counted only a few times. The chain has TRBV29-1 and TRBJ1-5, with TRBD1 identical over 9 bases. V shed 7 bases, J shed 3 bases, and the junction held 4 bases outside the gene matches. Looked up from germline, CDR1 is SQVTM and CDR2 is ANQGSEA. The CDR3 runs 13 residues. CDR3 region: CSAGTGPNQPQHF. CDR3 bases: TGCAGCGCCGGGACAGGGCCCAATCAGCCCCAGCATTTT.

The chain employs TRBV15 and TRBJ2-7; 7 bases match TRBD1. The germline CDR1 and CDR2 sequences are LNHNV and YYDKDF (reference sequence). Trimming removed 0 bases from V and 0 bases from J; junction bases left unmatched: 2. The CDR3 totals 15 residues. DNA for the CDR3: TGTGCCACCAGCAGAGAGAGGACAGGCTCCTACGAGCAGTACTTC. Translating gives CATSRERTGSYEQYF.

CDR3 nucleotide sequence: TGTGCCAGCAGCGTGATCGGGGACGAGCAGTACTTC. Translation gives CASSVIGDEQYF. This sequence joins TRBV9 and TRBJ2-7; possible D gene TRBD2, 5 bases. Germline V lookup: CDR1 SGDLS, CDR2 YYNGEE. The V end lost 2 bases, the J end lost 5 bases, and 8 bases lay between the germline ends. The CDR3 is 12 amino acids.

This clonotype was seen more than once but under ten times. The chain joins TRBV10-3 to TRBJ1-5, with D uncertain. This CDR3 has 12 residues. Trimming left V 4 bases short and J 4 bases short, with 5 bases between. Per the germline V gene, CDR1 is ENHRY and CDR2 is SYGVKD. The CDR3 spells CAISGTNQPQHF. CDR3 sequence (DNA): TGTGCCATCAGTGGAACTAATCAGCCCCAGCATTTT.